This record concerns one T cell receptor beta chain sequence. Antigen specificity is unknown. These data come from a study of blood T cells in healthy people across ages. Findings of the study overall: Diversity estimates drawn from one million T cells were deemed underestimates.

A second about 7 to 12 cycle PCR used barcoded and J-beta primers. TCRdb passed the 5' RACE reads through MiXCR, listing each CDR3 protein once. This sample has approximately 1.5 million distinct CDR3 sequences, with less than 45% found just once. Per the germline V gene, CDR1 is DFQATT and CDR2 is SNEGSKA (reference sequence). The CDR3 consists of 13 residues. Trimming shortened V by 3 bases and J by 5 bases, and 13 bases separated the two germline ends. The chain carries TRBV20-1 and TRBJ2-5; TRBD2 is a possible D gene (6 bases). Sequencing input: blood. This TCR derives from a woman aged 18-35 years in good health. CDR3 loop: CSASGDSRETQYF. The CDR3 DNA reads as TGCAGTGCTAGTGGGGACTCTCGGGAGACCCAGTACTTC.